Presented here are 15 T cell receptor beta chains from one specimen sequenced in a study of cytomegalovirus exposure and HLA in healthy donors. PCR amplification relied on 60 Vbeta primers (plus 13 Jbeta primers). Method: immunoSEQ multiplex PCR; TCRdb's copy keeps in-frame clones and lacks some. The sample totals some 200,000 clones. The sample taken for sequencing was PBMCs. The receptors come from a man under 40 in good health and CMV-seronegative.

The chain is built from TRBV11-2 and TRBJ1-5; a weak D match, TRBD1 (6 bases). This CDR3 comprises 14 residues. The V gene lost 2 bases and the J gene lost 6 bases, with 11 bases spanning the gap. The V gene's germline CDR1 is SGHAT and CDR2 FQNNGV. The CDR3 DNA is TGTGCCAGCAGCTTAAACAGGGACGGTCAGCCCCAGCATTTT. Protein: CASSLNRDGQPQHF.

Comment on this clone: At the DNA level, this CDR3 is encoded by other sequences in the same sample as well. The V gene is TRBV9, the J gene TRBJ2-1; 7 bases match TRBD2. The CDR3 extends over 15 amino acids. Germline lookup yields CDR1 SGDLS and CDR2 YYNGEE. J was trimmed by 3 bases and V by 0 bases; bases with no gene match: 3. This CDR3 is CASSVAGGSYNEQFF. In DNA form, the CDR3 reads TGTGCCAGCAGCGTAGCGGGGGGAAGCTACAATGAGCAGTTCTTC.

The CDR3 region is CASSSGQGQEKLFF. In nucleotides, the CDR3 is TGTGCCAGCAGCTCGGGACAGGGCCAGGAAAAACTGTTTTTT. The chain combines TRBV7-7 with TRBJ1-4; 9 bases are a match to TRBD1. The CDR3 is made up of 14 amino acids. The V segment lost 4 bases and the J segment 8 bases; nucleotides outside the gene matches: 5. Germline V gene lookup returns CDR1 SSHAT and CDR2 FNYEAQ (reference sequence).

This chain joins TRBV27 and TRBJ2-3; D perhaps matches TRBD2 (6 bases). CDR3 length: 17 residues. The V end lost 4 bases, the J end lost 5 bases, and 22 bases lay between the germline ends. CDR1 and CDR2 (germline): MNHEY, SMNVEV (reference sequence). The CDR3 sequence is CASSSLRLVGLIDTQYF. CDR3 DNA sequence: TGTGCCAGCAGTTCGCTAAGACTAGTAGGTCTAATAGATACGCAGTATTTT.

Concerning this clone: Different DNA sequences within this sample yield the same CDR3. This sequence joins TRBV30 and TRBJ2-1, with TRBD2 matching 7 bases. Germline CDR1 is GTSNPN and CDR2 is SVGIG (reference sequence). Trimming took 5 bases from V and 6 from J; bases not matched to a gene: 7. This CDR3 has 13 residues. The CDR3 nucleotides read TGTGCCTGGCGAGCGGGACCTGCCAATGAGCAGTTCTTC. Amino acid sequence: CAWRAGPANEQFF. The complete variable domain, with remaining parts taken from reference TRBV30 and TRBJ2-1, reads SQTIHQWPATLVQPVGSPLSLECTVEGTSNPNLYWYRQAAGRGLQLLFYSVGIGQISSEVPQNLSASRPQDRQFILSSKKLLLSDSGFYLCAWRAGPANEQFFGPGTRLTVL.

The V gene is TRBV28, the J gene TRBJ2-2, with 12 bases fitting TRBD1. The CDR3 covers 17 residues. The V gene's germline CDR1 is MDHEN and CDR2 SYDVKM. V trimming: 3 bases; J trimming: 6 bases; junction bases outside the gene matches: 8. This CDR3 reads CASSLTQGQGAAGELFF. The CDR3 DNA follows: TGTGCCAGCAGTTTGACCCAGGGACAGGGGGCAGCCGGGGAGCTGTTTTTT.

The DNA of the CDR3 is TGTGCCAGCAGCTTATTGGTTCGCGGATACTACGAGCAGTACTTC. It is translated as CASSLLVRGYYEQYF. The V and J genes are TRBV7-9 and TRBJ2-7; D unclear. V lost 2 bases and J 3 bases, leaving 14 bases between the germline ends. Germline lookup yields CDR1 SEHNR and CDR2 FQNEAQ (reference sequence). This CDR3 has 15 amino acids.

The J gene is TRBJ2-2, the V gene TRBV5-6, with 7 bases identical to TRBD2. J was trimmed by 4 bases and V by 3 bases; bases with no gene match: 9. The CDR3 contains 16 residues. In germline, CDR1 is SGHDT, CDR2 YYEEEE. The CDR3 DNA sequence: TGTGCCAGCAGCTCGAGGACTAGTATTCCCACCGGGGAGCTGTTTTTT. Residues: CASSSRTSIPTGELFF. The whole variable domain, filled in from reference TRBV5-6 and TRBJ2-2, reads DAGVTQSPTHLIKTRGQQVTLRCSPKSGHDTVSWYQQALGQGPQFIFQYYEEEERQRGNFPDRFSGHQFPNYSSELNVNALLLGDSALYLCASSSRTSIPTGELFFGEGSRLTVL.

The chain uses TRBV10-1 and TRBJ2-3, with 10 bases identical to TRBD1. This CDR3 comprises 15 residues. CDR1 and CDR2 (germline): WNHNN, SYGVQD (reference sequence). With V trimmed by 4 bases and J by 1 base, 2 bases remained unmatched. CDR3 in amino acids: CASSAGTGGTDTQYF. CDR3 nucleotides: TGCGCCAGCAGTGCTGGGACAGGGGGCACAGATACGCAGTATTTT.

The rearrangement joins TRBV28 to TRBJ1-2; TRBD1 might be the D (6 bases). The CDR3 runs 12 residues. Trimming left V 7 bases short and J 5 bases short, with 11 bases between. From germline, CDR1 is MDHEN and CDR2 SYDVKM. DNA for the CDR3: TGTGCCAGCACCACAGGGATGTATGGCTACACCTTC. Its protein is CASTTGMYGYTF.

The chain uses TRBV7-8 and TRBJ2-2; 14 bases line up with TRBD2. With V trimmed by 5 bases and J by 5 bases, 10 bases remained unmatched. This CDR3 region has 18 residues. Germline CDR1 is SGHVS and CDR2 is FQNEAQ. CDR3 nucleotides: TGTGCCAGCAGCGACGGGACTAGCGGGAGTTTAGGGACCGGGGAGCTGTTTTTT. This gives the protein CASSDGTSGSLGTGELFF.

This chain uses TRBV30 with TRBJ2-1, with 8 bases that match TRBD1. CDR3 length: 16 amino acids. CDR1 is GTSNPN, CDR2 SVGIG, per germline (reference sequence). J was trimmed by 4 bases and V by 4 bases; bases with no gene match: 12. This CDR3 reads CAWNHPGQGAYNEQFF. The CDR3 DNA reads TGTGCCTGGAACCACCCAGGGCAGGGGGCTTACAATGAGCAGTTCTTC.

This chain's CDR3 is CASSQEGLAVPSSYNEQFF. The DNA for the CDR3 is TGCGCCAGCAGCCAAGAGGGACTAGCGGTCCCAAGCTCCTACAATGAGCAGTTCTTC. This chain joins TRBV4-1 and TRBJ2-1; TRBD2 matches 11 bases. Germline CDR1 MGHRA, CDR2 YSYEKL. Trimming cost V 0 bases and J 0 bases; bases outside gene matches: 7. The CDR3 runs to 19 residues.

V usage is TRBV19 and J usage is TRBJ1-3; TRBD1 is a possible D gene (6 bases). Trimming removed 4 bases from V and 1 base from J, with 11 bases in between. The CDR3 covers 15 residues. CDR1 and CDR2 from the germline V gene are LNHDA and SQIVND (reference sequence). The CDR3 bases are TGTGCCAGTAGTACCGACAGGTCTTCTGGAAACACCATATATTTT. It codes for CASSTDRSSGNTIYF.

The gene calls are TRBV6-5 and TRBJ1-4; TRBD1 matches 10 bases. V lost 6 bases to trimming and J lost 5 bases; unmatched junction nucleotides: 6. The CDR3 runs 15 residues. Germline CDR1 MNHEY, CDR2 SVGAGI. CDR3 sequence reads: CASSAEGQGNEKLFF. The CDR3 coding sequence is TGTGCCAGCAGCGCCGAGGGACAGGGGAATGAAAAACTGTTTTTT.